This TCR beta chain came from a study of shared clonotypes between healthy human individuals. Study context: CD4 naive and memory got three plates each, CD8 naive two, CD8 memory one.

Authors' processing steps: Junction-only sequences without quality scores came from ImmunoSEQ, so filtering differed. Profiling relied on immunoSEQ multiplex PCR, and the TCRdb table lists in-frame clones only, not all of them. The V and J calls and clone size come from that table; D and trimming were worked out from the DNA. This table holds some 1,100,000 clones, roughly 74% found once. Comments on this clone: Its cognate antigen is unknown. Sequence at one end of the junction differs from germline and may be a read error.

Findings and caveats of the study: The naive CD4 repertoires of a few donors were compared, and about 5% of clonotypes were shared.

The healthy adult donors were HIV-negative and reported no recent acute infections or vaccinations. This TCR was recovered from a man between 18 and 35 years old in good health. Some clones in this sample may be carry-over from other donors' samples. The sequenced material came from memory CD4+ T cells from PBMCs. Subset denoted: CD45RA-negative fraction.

The CDR3 nucleotides read TGTGCCAGCAGTTTTAACGGAGACGGACTGGACTTC. Encoded protein: CASSFNGDGLDF. The chain recombines TRBV27 with TRBJ2-5, with a weak D call TRBD2 (5 bases). Germline V gives CDR1 MNHEY, CDR2 SMNVEV (reference sequence). The CDR3 covers 12 residues.